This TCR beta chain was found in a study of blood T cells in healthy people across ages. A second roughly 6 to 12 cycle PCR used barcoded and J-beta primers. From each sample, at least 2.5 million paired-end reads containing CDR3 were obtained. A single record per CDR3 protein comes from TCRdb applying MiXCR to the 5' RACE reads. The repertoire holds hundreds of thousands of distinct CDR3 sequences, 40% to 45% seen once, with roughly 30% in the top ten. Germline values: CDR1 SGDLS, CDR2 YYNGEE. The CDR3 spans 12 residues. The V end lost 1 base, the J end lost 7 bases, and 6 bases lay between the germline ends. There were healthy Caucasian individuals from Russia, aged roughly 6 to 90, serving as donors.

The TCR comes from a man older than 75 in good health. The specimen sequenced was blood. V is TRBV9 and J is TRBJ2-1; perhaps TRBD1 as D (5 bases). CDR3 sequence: CASSVSGNEQFF. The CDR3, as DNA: TGTGCCAGCAGCGTATCAGGGAATGAGCAGTTCTTC.